A single sample is the source of the 14 T cell receptor beta chains below, sequenced in a study of PD-1 blockade in mismatch repair-deficient tumors. TCRdb's table, derived via immunoSEQ multiplex PCR, lists solely in-frame clones and lacks some. The data contain about 120,000 clones, roughly 80% of them singletons. The sample in question was peripheral blood, obtained about 60 weeks after starting pembrolizumab. These receptors were taken from an adult with mismatch repair-deficient cancer.

The chain joins TRBV19 to TRBJ2-5, with 13 nucleotides matching TRBD2. Trimming removed 5 bases from V and 7 bases from J; junction bases left unmatched: 4. CDR3 length: 14 amino acids. Germline V lookup: CDR1 LNHDA, CDR2 SQIVND (reference sequence). In DNA, the CDR3 is TGTGCCAGTAGTGTTACTAGCGGGAGGGGGACCCAGTACTTC. This codes for CASSVTSGRGTQYF.

The V and J genes are TRBV4-1 and TRBJ2-7; unclear D gene. CDR3 length: 14 amino acids. From germline, CDR1 is MGHRA and CDR2 YSYEKL. Trimming cost V 1 base and J 0 bases, with 7 bases left between them. The CDR3 spells CASSQVSSSYEQYF. CDR3 DNA sequence: TGCGCCAGCAGCCAAGTTAGCAGCTCCTACGAGCAGTACTTC.

The chain has TRBV5-4 and TRBJ2-7; either TRBD1 or TRBD2 may fit D (5 bases each). The CDR3 contains 15 residues. Trimming took off 4 bases at V and 2 bases at J, with 16 bases between the two ends. From germline, CDR1 is SGHNT and CDR2 YYREEE (reference sequence). The CDR3 region is CASSPTGATTYEQYF. CDR3 nucleotide sequence: TGTGCCAGCAGCCCTACCGGGGCAACCACCTACGAGCAGTACTTC.

The chain is built from TRBV25-1 and TRBJ1-2; 10 bases are shared with TRBD1. The junction had 3 bases not matched to a gene; V was cut back by 4 bases and J by 7 bases. The germline V gene has CDR1 MGHDK and CDR2 SYGVNS. The CDR3 has 13 residues. The CDR3 DNA follows: TGTGCCAGCAGTGGACAGGGGGCTGTTGGCTACACCTTC. Its protein is CASSGQGAVGYTF.

This clone was counted a few times. The chain is built from TRBV14 and TRBJ2-7, with D perhaps TRBD2 (5 bases). Between the trimmed V and J ends, which lost 7 bases and 4 bases, there was a span of 14 bases. This CDR3 has 13 residues. CDR1 and CDR2 from the germline V gene are SGHDN and FVKESK. The CDR3 region is CASTRDPTYEQYF. The CDR3 bases are TGTGCCAGCACCCGGGATCCAACGTACGAGCAGTACTTC.

Written as DNA, the CDR3 is TGTGCCAGCAGCCCCGGACCCGGGGGACAGAATGAGCAGTTCTTC. It yields the protein CASSPGPGGQNEQFF. The V call is TRBV11-2, the J call TRBJ2-1, with a tentative D call TRBD1 (7 bases). The CDR3 length is 15 residues. V was cut by 5 bases and J by 7 bases, with 18 bases left in between. CDR1 is SGHAT and CDR2 is FQNNGV in the germline V gene.

The genes are TRBV2 and TRBJ2-7; unclear D gene. The germline V and J ends were trimmed by 6 bases and 2 bases, with 20 bases remaining between them. Germline lookup yields CDR1 SNHLY and CDR2 FYNNEI. The CDR3 is 16 amino acids. CDR3 sequence (DNA): TGTGCCAGCAGCGTGGCGGTTGACGGTGGGGCCTACGAGCAGTACTTC. Protein: CASSVAVDGGAYEQYF.

This clone was counted between two and nine times. The chain is built from TRBV5-4 and TRBJ2-4, with 15 bases identical to TRBD2. With 3 bases clipped from V and 1 base from J, the junction kept 8 bases outside the gene matches. The CDR3 has 19 amino acids. Germline V gene sequence: CDR1 SGHNT, CDR2 YYREEE (reference sequence). Written as DNA, the CDR3 is TGTGCCAGCAGCTCAGGACTAGCGGGAGGGCCGGGGGCCAAAAACATTCAGTACTTC. It encodes CASSSGLAGGPGAKNIQYF.

The rearrangement joins TRBV5-1 to TRBJ1-2; TRBD1 aligns across 9 bases. With V trimmed by 4 bases and J by 5 bases, 12 bases remained unmatched. The CDR3 contains 16 residues. Germline values: CDR1 SGHRS, CDR2 YFSETQ. In nucleotides, the CDR3 is TGCGCCAGCAGCCCGTTGCCGGGACAGGGAGGGTATGGCTACACCTTC. Translated, it gives CASSPLPGQGGYGYTF.

On this clone: At one end, the junction sequence differs from germline, possibly due to a read error. The rearrangement uses TRBV19 and TRBJ1-1, with TRBD1 matching over 8 bases. The germline V gene encodes CDR1 LNHDA and CDR2 SQIVND (reference sequence). The CDR3 covers 13 residues. This chain's CDR3 is CATKRGQGDPVGF. In nucleotides, the CDR3 is TGTGCCACCAAGCGCGGACAGGGTGATCCCGTTGGTTTT.

The chain has TRBV4-2 and TRBJ1-1; D is unresolved. V lost 0 bases and J 1 base, leaving 6 bases between the germline ends. The CDR3 sequence is 14 residues long. The germline gives CDR1 LGHNA, CDR2 YNFKEQ. The CDR3 DNA is TGTGCCAGCAGCCAAGATGGGAAGAACACTGAAGCTTTCTTT. Amino acid sequence: CASSQDGKNTEAFF.

The V call is TRBV19, the J call TRBJ2-1; weak D call: TRBD1 (6 bases). Trimming took 5 bases from V and 2 from J, leaving 7 bases between them. Germline V gives CDR1 LNHDA, CDR2 SQIVND (reference sequence). The CDR3 totals 13 residues. For the CDR3, the DNA is TGTGCCAGTAGTTCAGGGGCCTACAATGAGCAGTTCTTC. It codes for CASSSGAYNEQFF.

The chain combines TRBV29-1 with TRBJ2-4, with D possibly matching TRBD1 (5 bases). The CDR3 is 13 residues long. CDR1 and CDR2 (germline): SQVTM, ANQGSEA. Trimming pared 0 bases from V and 7 bases from J, leaving 10 bases between. DNA of the CDR3: TGCAGCGTTGAAGAAGGGGCCGGGAACATTCAGTACTTC. Its protein is CSVEEGAGNIQYF.

The chain has TRBV19 and TRBJ2-5, with unresolved D. V lost 8 bases, J lost 3 bases, and 19 bases lay in between. Germline CDR1 and CDR2: LNHDA and SQIVND (reference sequence). The CDR3 spans 15 residues. CDR3 nucleotide sequence: TGTGCCAGTTCTCCCGCCCCCCTGAAGAAAGAGACCCAGTACTTC. Its protein is CASSPAPLKKETQYF. Full variable domain (remainder filled in from reference TRBV19 and TRBJ2-5): DGGITQSPKYLFRKEGQNVTLSCEQNLNHDAMYWYRQDPGQGLRLIYYSQIVNDFQKGDIAEGYSVSREKKESFPLTVTSAQKNPTAFYLCASSPAPLKKETQYFGPGTRLLVL.